The sequence of this TCR beta chain was determined in a study of blood T cell repertoires in COVID-19. In the study overall: The cDNA or gDNA used as material had been derived from T cells, B-cell-depleted T cells, or PBMCs.

Participants reported their clinical history, and cohort assignment relied on those reports. Germline V CDR1 and CDR2: LNHDA, SQIVND (reference sequence). With V trimmed by 5 bases and J by 4 bases, 5 bases remained unmatched. The CDR3 contains 14 residues. Here immunoSEQ multiplex PCR was the method, and the copy in TCRdb shows in-frame clones only, minus some. Of approximately 230,000 clones listed, around 90% were seen once; the top ten hold roughly 14%. The sample taken for sequencing was PBMCs or T cells enriched from blood (not recorded which). This sequence was found in a woman between 50 and 59 years old with acute COVID-19. The V and J genes are TRBV19 and TRBJ2-1; TRBD1 agrees at 7 bases. The CDR3 DNA reads as TGTGCCAGTAGTGGGAGACAGGGATACAATGAGCAGTTCTTC. It specifies CASSGRQGYNEQFF.